This T cell receptor beta chain originates from a study of cytomegalovirus exposure and HLA in healthy donors. General observations from the study: It was reported that TCR beta sequences correctly inferred the HLA-A and HLA-B alleles for most subjects.

Concerning this clone itself: Its antigen is not identified.

While unrecorded immune exposures were likely, the donors were nominally healthy when sampled. The CDR3 covers 13 residues. Germline V lookup: CDR1 SEHNR, CDR2 FQNEAQ (reference sequence). V lost 3 bases and J lost 4, with 9 bases in between. The PCR used 60 Vbeta and 13 Jbeta primers. Sequenced by immunoSEQ multiplex PCR; TCRdb stores in-frame clones only, minus some. The sample records roughly 200,000 clones, 70% to 85% being singletons. The rearrangement joins TRBV7-9 to TRBJ1-2; the D gene is possibly TRBD1 (5 bases). The TCR comes from a man aged 50-59 years in good health and CMV-seronegative. Specimen: PBMCs. The CDR3 region has the DNA TGTGCCAGCAGCTTGCAGGGATTCTATGGCTACACCTTC. Residues: CASSLQGFYGYTF.